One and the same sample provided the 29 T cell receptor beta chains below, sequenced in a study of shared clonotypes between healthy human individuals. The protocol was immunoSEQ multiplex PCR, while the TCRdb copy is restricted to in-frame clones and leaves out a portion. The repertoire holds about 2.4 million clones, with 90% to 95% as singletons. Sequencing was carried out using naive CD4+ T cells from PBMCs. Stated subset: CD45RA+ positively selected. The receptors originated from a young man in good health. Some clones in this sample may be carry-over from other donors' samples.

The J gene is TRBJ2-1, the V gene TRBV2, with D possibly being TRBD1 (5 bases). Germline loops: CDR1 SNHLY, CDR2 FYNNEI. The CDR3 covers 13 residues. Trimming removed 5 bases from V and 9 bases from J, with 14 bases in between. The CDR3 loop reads CASSRTGKSEQFF. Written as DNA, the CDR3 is TGTGCCAGCAGTAGAACAGGTAAATCTGAGCAGTTCTTC.

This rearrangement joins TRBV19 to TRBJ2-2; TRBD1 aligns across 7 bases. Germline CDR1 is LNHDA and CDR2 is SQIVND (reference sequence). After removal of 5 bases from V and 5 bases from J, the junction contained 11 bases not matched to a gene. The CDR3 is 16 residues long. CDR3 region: CASSWDRLQGTGELFF. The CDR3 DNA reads TGTGCCAGTAGTTGGGACAGACTACAGGGGACCGGGGAGCTGTTTTTT. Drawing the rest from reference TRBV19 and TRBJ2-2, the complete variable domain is DGGITQSPKYLFRKEGQNVTLSCEQNLNHDAMYWYRQDPGQGLRLIYYSQIVNDFQKGDIAEGYSVSREKKESFPLTVTSAQKNPTAFYLCASSWDRLQGTGELFFGEGSRLTVL.

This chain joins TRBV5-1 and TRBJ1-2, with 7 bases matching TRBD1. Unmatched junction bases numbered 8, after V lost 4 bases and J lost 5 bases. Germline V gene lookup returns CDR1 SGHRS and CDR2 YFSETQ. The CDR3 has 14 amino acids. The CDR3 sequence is CASSPAGTEYGYTF. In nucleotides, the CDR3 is TGCGCCAGCAGCCCCGCCGGGACAGAGTATGGCTACACCTTC.

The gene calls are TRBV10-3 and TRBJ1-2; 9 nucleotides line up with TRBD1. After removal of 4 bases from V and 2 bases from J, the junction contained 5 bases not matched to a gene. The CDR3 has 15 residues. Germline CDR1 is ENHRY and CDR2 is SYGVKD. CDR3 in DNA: TGTGCCATCAGTGGGGAGGACAGGGGCAACTATGGCTACACCTTC. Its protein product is CAISGEDRGNYGYTF.

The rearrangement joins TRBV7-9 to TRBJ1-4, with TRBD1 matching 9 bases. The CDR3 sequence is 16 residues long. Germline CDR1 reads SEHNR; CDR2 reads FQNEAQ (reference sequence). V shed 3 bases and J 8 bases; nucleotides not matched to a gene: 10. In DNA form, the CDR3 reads TGTGCCAGCAGCTTCCCCGTCGGGACAGGGTCCGAAAAACTGTTTTTT. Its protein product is CASSFPVGTGSEKLFF. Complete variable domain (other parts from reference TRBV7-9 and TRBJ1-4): DTGVSQNPRHKITKRGQNVTFRCDPISEHNRLYWYRQTLGQGPEFLTYFQNEAQLEKSRLLSDRFSAERPKGSFSTLEIQRTEQGDSAMYLCASSFPVGTGSEKLFFGSGTQLSVL.

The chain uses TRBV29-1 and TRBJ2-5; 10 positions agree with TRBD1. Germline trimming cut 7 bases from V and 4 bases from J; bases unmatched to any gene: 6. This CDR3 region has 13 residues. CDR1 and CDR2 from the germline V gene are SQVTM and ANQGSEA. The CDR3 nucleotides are TGCAGCGCCGGACAGGGGGTAAGAGAGACCCAGTACTTC. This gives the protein CSAGQGVRETQYF.

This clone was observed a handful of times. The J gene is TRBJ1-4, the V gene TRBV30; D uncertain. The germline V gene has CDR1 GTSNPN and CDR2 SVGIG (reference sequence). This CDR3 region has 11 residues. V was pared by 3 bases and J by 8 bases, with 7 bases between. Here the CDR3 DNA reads TGTGCCTGGAGACGAAGAGAAAAACTGTTTTTT. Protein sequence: CAWRRREKLFF.

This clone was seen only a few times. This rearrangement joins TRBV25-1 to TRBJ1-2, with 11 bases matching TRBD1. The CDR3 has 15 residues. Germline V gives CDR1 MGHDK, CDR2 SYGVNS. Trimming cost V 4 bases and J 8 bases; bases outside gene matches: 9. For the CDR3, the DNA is TGTGCCAGCAGTGCCCCGGACAGGGGGCTAGGCGGCTACACCTTC. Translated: CASSAPDRGLGGYTF.

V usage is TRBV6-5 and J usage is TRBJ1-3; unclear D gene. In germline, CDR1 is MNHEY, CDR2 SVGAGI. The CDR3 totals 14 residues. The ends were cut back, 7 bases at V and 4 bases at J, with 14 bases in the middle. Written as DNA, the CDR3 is TGTGCCAGCACCTTAAGGCGGGGAGGAAACACCATATATTTT. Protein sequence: CASTLRRGGNTIYF.

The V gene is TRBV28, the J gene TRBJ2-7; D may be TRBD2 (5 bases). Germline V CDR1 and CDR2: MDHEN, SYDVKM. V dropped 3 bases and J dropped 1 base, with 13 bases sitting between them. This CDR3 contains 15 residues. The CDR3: CASSFTRTQSYEQYF. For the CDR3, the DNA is TGTGCCAGCAGTTTTACTAGGACCCAGTCCTACGAGCAGTACTTC.

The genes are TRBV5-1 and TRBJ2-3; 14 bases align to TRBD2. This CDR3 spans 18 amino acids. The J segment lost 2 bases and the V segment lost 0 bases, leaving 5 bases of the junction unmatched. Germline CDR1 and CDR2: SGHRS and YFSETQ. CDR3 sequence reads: CASSLGLAGGTHTDTQYF. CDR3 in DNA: TGCGCCAGCAGCTTGGGACTAGCGGGAGGGACCCACACAGATACGCAGTATTTT.

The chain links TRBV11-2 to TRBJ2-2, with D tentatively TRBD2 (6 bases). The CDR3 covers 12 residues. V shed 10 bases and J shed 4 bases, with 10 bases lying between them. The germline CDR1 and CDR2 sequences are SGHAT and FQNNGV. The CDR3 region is CAISGVTGELFF. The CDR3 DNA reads TGTGCCATTTCGGGAGTCACCGGGGAGCTGTTTTTT.

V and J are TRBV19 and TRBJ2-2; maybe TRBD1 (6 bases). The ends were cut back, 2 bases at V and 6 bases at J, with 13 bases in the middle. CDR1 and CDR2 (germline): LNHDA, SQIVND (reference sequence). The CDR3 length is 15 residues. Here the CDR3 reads CASSIMTGTPGELFF. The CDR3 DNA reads TGTGCCAGTAGTATAATGACAGGCACGCCCGGGGAGCTGTTTTTT.

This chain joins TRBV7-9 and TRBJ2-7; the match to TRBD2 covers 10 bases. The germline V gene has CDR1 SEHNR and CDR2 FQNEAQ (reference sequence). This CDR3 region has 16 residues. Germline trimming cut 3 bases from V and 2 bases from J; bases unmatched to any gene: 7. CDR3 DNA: TGTGCCAGCAGCTTTCGTCTAGCGGGAGACACCTACGAGCAGTACTTC. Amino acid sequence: CASSFRLAGDTYEQYF.

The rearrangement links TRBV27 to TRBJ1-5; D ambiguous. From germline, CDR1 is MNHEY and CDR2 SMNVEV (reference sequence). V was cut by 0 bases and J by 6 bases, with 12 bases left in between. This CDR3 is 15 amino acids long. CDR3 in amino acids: CASSLSRFGRQPQHF. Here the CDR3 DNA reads TGTGCCAGCAGTTTATCGCGGTTCGGACGTCAGCCCCAGCATTTT.

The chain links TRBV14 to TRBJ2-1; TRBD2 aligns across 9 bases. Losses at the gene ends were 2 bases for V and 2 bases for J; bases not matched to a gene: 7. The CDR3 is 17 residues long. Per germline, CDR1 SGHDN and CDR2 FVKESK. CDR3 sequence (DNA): TGTGCCAGCAGCCAACGTAGCGGGAGAGACACCTACAATGAGCAGTTCTTC. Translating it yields CASSQRSGRDTYNEQFF.

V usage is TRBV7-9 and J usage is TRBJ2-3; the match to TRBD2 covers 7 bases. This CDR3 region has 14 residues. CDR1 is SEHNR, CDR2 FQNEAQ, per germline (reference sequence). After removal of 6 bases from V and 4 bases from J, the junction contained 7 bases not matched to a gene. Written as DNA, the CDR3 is TGTGCCAGCAGGATTGGTCTAGCGGCAGATACGCAGTATTTT. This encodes CASRIGLAADTQYF.

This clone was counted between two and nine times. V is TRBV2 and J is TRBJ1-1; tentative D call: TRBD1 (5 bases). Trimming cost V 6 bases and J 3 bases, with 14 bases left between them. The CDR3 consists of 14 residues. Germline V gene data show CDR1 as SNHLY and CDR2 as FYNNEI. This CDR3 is CASRSERGDTEAFF. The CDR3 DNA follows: TGTGCCAGCAGGAGCGAGCGGGGGGACACTGAAGCTTTCTTT.

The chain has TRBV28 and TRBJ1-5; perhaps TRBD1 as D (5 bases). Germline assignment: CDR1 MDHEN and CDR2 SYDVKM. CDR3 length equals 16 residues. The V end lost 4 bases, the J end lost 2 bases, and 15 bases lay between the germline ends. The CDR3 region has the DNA TGTGCCAGCAGTTCCGGGGGGTTTAGGGGCAATCAGCCCCAGCATTTT. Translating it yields CASSSGGFRGNQPQHF.

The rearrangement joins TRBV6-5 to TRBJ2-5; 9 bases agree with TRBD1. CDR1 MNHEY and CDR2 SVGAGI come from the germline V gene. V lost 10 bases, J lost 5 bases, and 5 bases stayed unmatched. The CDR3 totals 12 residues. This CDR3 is CATGTGYETQYF. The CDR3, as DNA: TGTGCCACTGGGACAGGGTACGAGACCCAGTACTTC.

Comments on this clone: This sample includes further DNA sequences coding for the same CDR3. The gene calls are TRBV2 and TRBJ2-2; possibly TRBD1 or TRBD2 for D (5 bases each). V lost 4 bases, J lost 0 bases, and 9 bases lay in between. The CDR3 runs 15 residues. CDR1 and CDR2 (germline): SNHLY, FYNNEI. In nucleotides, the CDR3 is TGTGCCAGCAGTGGGGGGTTAGCGAACACCGGGGAGCTGTTTTTT. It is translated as CASSGGLANTGELFF.

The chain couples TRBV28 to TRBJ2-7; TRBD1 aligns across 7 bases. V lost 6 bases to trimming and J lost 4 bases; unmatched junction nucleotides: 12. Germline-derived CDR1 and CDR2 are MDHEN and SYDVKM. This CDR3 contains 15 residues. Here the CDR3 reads CASRFTGASTYEQYF. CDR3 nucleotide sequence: TGTGCCAGCAGGTTCACAGGGGCCTCCACATACGAGCAGTACTTC.

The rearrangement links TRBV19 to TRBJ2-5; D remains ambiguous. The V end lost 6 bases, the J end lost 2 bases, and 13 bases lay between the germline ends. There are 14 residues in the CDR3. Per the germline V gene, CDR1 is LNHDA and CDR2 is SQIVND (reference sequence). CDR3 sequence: CASRRDAGQETQYF. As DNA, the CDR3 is TGTGCCAGTAGGCGTGATGCAGGACAAGAGACCCAGTACTTC.

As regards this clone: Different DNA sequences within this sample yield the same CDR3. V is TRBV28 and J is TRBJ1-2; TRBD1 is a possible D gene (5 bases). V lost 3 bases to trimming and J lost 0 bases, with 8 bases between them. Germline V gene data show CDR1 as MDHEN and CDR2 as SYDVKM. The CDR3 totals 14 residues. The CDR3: CASSLVGANYGYTF. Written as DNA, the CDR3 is TGTGCCAGCAGTTTGGTGGGGGCTAACTATGGCTACACCTTC.

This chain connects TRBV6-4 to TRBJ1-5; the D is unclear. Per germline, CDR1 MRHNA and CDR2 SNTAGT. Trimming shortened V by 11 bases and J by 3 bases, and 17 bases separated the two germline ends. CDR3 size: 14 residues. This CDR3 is CAYHARSVNQPQHF. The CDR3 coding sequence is TGTGCCTACCATGCGCGGAGTGTCAATCAGCCCCAGCATTTT.

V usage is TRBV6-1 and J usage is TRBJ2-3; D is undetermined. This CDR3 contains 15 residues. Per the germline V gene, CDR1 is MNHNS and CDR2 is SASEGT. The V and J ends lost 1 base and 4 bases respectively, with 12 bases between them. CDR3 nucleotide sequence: TGTGCCAGCAGTGAAGATCACTACGTCGCAGATACGCAGTATTTT. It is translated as CASSEDHYVADTQYF.

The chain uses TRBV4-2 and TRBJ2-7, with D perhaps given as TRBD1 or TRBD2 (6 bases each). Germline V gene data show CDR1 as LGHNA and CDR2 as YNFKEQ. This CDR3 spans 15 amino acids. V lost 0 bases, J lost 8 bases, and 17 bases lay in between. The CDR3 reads CASSQDSGRGGQQYF. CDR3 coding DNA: TGTGCCAGCAGCCAAGATTCTGGTCGAGGGGGGCAGCAGTACTTC.

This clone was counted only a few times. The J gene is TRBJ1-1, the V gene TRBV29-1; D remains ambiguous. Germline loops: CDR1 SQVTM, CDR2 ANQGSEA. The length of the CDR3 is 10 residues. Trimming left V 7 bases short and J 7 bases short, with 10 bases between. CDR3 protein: CSARTNEAFF. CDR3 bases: TGCAGCGCAAGGACCAATGAAGCTTTCTTT.

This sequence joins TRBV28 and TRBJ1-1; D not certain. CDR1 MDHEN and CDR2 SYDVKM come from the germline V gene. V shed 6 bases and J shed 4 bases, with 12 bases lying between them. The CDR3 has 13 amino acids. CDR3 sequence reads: CASRKRATTEAFF. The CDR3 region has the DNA TGTGCCAGCAGAAAAAGGGCGACCACTGAAGCTTTCTTT.